Presented here are 4 T cell receptor beta chains from one specimen sequenced in a study of T cells in Graves' hyperthyroidism and ophthalmopathy (dated by TCRdb to about 2019). The library was prepared using multiplex PCR. The sequencing machine was an Illumina HiSeq 2000. Amplification of TCR beta CDR3 regions was carried out from RNA transcripts. The TCR CDR3 was subjected to a first round of RT-PCR using the HTBI primer set and the Qiagen OneStep RT-PCR kit. The public reads were reanalyzed by TCRdb: fastp trimming at Q25, MiXCR alignment, in-frame beta chains only. Identical CDR3 protein sequences are pooled into one entry, listed with their most common genes and DNA. The sample contains 550,000 to 850,000 distinct CDR3 sequences, under 20% of them found a single time. 16% of the sample goes to the ten largest clones. Sequenced input: blood. The receptors derive from a woman in her forties or fifties with Graves' hyperthyroidism that later progressed to Graves' ophthalmopathy.

This clonotype occurred many times. The chain has TRBV3-1 and TRBJ1-5, with no clear D. Germline V CDR1 and CDR2: LGHDT, YNNKEL (reference sequence). The CDR3 contains 15 residues. Trimming cost V 0 bases and J 9 bases, with 15 bases left between them. The CDR3 loop reads CASSQEVGNGLPQHF. Written as DNA, the CDR3 is TGTGCCAGCAGCCAAGAAGTGGGGAATGGATTGCCCCAGCATTTT.

V is TRBV7-9 and J is TRBJ2-1; the match to TRBD1 covers 10 bases. V was pared by 6 bases and J by 10 bases, with 12 bases of the junction left unmatched. Germline CDR1 is SEHNR and CDR2 is FQNEAQ (reference sequence). This CDR3 has 15 amino acids. This chain's CDR3 is CASRPRDRGDQEQFF. In nucleotides, the CDR3 is TGTGCCAGCAGGCCTCGGGACAGGGGTGACCAGGAGCAGTTCTTC.

The gene calls are TRBV7-3 and TRBJ2-1; 9 bases agree with TRBD2. CDR1 and CDR2 from the germline V gene are SGHTA and FQGTGA. The CDR3 has 16 residues. The V and J ends lost 0 bases and 6 bases, in that order; junction bases with no gene match: 6. The chain's CDR3 is CASSLTGLAGLNEQFF. In DNA form, the CDR3 reads TGTGCCAGCAGCTTAACCGGTCTAGCGGGGCTCAATGAGCAGTTCTTC.

This clonotype was counted at least ten times. Mismatch with germline at one junction end may stem from a read error. The rearrangement uses TRBV12-3 or TRBV12-4 and TRBJ2-3; 12 bases agree with TRBD2. The CDR3 covers 15 residues. The CDR3 is CASSLAGGSTDTQYF. The CDR3 coding sequence is TGTGCCAGCAGTCTAGCGGGGGGGAGCACAGATACGCAGTATTTT.